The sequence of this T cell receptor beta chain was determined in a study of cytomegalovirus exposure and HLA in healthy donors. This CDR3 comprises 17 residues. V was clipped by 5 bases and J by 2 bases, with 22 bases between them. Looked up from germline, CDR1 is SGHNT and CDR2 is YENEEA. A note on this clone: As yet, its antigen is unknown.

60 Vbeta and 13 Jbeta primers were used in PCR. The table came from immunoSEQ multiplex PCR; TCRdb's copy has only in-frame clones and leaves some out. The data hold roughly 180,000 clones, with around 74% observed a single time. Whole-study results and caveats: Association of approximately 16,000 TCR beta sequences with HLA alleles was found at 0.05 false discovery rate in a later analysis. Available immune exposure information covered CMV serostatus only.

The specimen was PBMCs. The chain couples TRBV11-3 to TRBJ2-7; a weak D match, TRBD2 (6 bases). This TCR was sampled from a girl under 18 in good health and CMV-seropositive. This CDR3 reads CASSLNEVGWRAYEQYF. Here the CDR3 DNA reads TGTGCCAGCAGCCTGAACGAGGTCGGGTGGAGGGCCTACGAGCAGTACTTC.